The following is a TCR beta chain sequence with its context. The antigen is not known. At one boundary the junction diverges from the germline segment, which might be a read error. Per germline, CDR1 ENHRY and CDR2 SYGVKD. CDR3 length equals 14 residues. For each extraction, RNA and DNA were obtained together from approximately 20-30 mg of unsorted bulk tissue. These data come from a study of tumor-infiltrating lymphocytes in primary liver carcinoma. Across the whole study: Stage T1-T3 N0M0 tumors measured about 4.2 to 11 cm at most.

Broader study findings: The top-250-clone fraction was significantly higher in tumors than in blood (p = 0.039).

Using a constant-region primer together with ProtoScript II reverse transcriptase, TCR beta cDNA was made from around 0.55 ug of total RNA. Researchers made the TCR beta libraries by running three nested multiplex PCR rounds with slightly modified ARM-PCR. Two initial PCR rounds of approximately 10 cycles each paired TRBV1-TRBV30 forward primers with a C-beta reverse primer. From the multiplex PCR reads, TCRdb called clonotypes with MiXCR, one entry per CDR3 protein. The data contain under 45,000 distinct CDR3 sequences, 70% to 85% of them singletons. The clonotype was recovered from a man in his forties with primary liver carcinoma and hepatitis B virus infection. The gene calls are TRBV10-3 and TRBJ1-5; D not certain. Material for sequencing was liver tumor tissue from sampling region 4. Subset: tumor region T4, right-lateral pole. This chain's CDR3 is CAISERGAYQPQHF. The CDR3 coding sequence is TGTGCCATCAGTGAGCGGGGAGCGTATCAGCCCCAGCACTTC.